This T cell receptor (beta chain) was captured in a study of multiple sclerosis patients with progressive multifocal leukoencephalopathy. Indicated time point: around eleven months of natalizumab therapy. At 6 months of natalizumab came T1, and at 12 months came T2. V lost 0 bases to trimming and J lost 2 bases, with 22 bases between them. Germline CDR1 and CDR2: SGDLS and YYNGEE. The CDR3 has 19 amino acids. The method was immunoSEQ multiplex PCR; TCRdb's version includes in-frame clones alone and lacks a portion of them. This table has more than 20,000 clones, 85% to 95% appearing once. The TCR sequence derives from a young man with multiple sclerosis. V and J are TRBV9 and TRBJ2-3; D is possibly TRBD1 or TRBD2 (5 bases each). Sample: PBMCs, taken from a patient treated with natalizumab. CDR3 protein: CASSVDGGRTWGNTDTQYF. The CDR3 DNA sequence: TGTGCCAGCAGCGTAGACGGAGGAAGGACATGGGGAAACACAGATACGCAGTATTTT.